The 23 T cell receptor beta chains below were found in one sample sequenced in a study of blood T cell repertoires in COVID-19. Repertoires were generated with immunoSEQ multiplex PCR, while TCRdb's copy carries only in-frame clones and drops some. This sample has approximately 160,000 clones, with under 85% found just once. The sequenced sample was peripheral blood. The receptors were gathered from a man aged 60 to 75 who had recovered from COVID-19.

The J gene is TRBJ2-5, the V gene TRBV5-1; 11 bases fit TRBD2. The CDR3 covers 18 residues. J gave up 6 bases and V 3 bases, and 16 bases lay outside the gene matches. Germline CDR1 SGHRS, CDR2 YFSETQ. CDR3 region: CASSSSSGGPESKKTQYF. CDR3 coding DNA: TGCGCCAGCAGCTCTTCTAGCGGGGGGCCCGAAAGTAAAAAGACCCAGTACTTC.

The CDR3 region has the DNA TGTGCCAGCAGAGACGGACAGATTAATTCACCCCTCCACTTT. Its protein is CASRDGQINSPLHF. The chain combines TRBV3-1 (or the pseudogene TRBV3-2) with TRBJ1-6, with a weak D call TRBD1 (6 bases). Trimming stripped 6 bases from V and 6 bases from J, with 12 bases between. CDR1 and CDR2 from the germline V gene are LGHDT and YNNKEL (reference sequence). The CDR3 totals 14 residues.

V is TRBV19 and J is TRBJ1-6; no reliable D call. Germline CDR1 and CDR2: LNHDA and SQIVND (reference sequence). The CDR3 is 14 residues long. Trimming stripped 4 bases from V and 4 bases from J, with 8 bases between. The CDR3 protein is CASSTGIYNSPLHF. DNA of the CDR3: TGTGCCAGTAGTACGGGGATATATAATTCACCCCTCCACTTT.

The rearrangement uses TRBV29-1 and TRBJ2-3; maybe TRBD2 (5 bases). Between the trimmed V and J ends, which lost 3 bases and 6 bases, there was a span of 10 bases. From germline, CDR1 is SQVTM and CDR2 ANQGSEA. The length of the CDR3 is 12 residues. CDR3 sequence (DNA): TGCAGCGTTGAGACGGGAACTGATACGCAGTATTTT. Its translation is CSVETGTDTQYF.

The gene calls are TRBV9 and TRBJ2-3, with 8 positions matching TRBD2. Per germline, CDR1 SGDLS and CDR2 YYNGEE. Trimming took 0 bases from V and 6 from J; bases not matched to a gene: 3. The CDR3 spans 14 residues. CDR3 region: CASSVEPSGDTQYF. CDR3 bases: TGTGCCAGCAGCGTAGAGCCTAGCGGGGATACGCAGTATTTT.

The rearrangement joins TRBV5-4 to TRBJ2-7; TRBD2 is a possible D gene (6 bases). The germline gives CDR1 SGHNT, CDR2 YYREEE (reference sequence). Trimming cost V 4 bases and J 0 bases, with 14 bases left between them. CDR3 length: 15 residues. The CDR3 loop reads CASSRGTHSSYEQYF. The CDR3 DNA reads TGTGCCAGCAGCCGCGGGACTCACAGCTCCTACGAGCAGTACTTC.

The rearrangement links TRBV5-4 to TRBJ1-1; D unresolved. There are 13 residues in the CDR3. Trimming left V 0 bases short and J 3 bases short, with 6 bases between. The germline CDR1 and CDR2 sequences are SGHNT and YYREEE (reference sequence). This CDR3 reads CASSLGTHTEAFF. In nucleotides, the CDR3 is TGTGCCAGCAGCTTGGGAACACACACTGAAGCTTTCTTT.

The CDR3 sequence: CASSLGQGPYGYTF. As DNA, the CDR3 is TGTGCCAGCAGCTTAGGGCAGGGGCCCTATGGCTACACCTTC. The chain is built from TRBV7-8 and TRBJ1-2, with D perhaps matching TRBD1 (6 bases). Germline-derived CDR1 and CDR2 are SGHVS and FQNEAQ. The ends were cut back, 1 base at V and 4 bases at J, with 10 bases in the middle. This CDR3 has 14 residues.

This clone was found once. The chain links TRBV18 to TRBJ1-2; 7 bases agree with TRBD1. V lost 6 bases to trimming and J lost 9 bases; unmatched junction nucleotides: 10. Germline loops: CDR1 KGHSH, CDR2 LQKENI. This CDR3 spans 13 amino acids. CDR3 protein: CASSDQDRDRYTF. The DNA of the CDR3 is TGTGCCAGCTCGGACCAAGACAGGGATCGCTACACCTTC.

This sequence joins TRBV18 and TRBJ2-1; D is unresolved. This CDR3 comprises 15 residues. The germline gives CDR1 KGHSH, CDR2 LQKENI. Trimming pared 4 bases from V and 6 bases from J, leaving 16 bases between. The CDR3 region has the DNA TGTGCCAGCTCACTCACCAATGAAGGAGTCAATGAGCAGTTCTTC. Protein sequence: CASSLTNEGVNEQFF.

The J gene is TRBJ2-5, the V gene TRBV12-3 or TRBV12-4; TRBD1 might be the D (5 bases). CDR3 length equals 13 residues. Trimming took off 6 bases at V and 2 bases at J, with 10 bases between the two ends. CDR3 sequence (DNA): TGTGCCAGCAGCCGCCGACAGCAAGAGACCCAGTACTTC. The encoded protein is CASSRRQQETQYF.

The chain links TRBV29-1 to TRBJ1-5, with 8 bases matching TRBD1. Germline V gene lookup returns CDR1 SQVTM and CDR2 ANQGSEA. The CDR3 consists of 19 residues. Trimming cost V 0 bases and J 7 bases; bases outside gene matches: 20. CDR3 nucleotides: TGCAGCGTTGAAGAAGTTGGAATCCAAGACAGGGGTGTAGGACAGCCCCAGCATTTT. This codes for CSVEEVGIQDRGVGQPQHF.

This rearrangement joins TRBV5-8 to TRBJ1-2; 10 bases agree with TRBD1. The CDR3 covers 14 residues. Looked up from germline, CDR1 is SGHTS and CDR2 is YDEGEE. V was clipped by 2 bases and J by 6 bases; unmatched bases: 4. CDR3 DNA sequence: TGTGCCAGCAGCTTCGAGGACAGGGGGAATGGCTACACCTTC. It encodes CASSFEDRGNGYTF.

CDR3 sequence reads: CASSLSSGGAYEQYF. The DNA of the CDR3 is TGTGCCAGCAGCTTATCTAGCGGGGGGGCCTACGAGCAGTACTTC. This chain links TRBV11-2 with TRBJ2-7; TRBD2 aligns across 12 bases. V lost 2 bases and J lost 2; bases outside the gene matches: 1. Germline lookup yields CDR1 SGHAT and CDR2 FQNNGV. The CDR3 consists of 15 residues.

The chain carries TRBV4-2 and TRBJ2-1; the match to TRBD2 covers 7 bases. CDR1 and CDR2 from the germline V gene are LGHNA and YNFKEQ. This CDR3 has 16 residues. Losses at the gene ends were 0 bases for V and 4 bases for J; bases not matched to a gene: 6. The CDR3 DNA follows: TGTGCCAGCAGCCAAGAATATACGGGGGGATACAATGAGCAGTTCTTC. Translated, it gives CASSQEYTGGYNEQFF.

This chain links TRBV4-1 with TRBJ1-1; TRBD1 might be the D (5 bases). Trimming took off 0 bases at V and 1 base at J, with 12 bases between the two ends. Germline V gene sequence: CDR1 MGHRA, CDR2 YSYEKL. The CDR3 totals 16 residues. The CDR3 loop is CASSQDRRGPNTEAFF. The CDR3, as DNA: TGCGCCAGCAGCCAAGATCGTAGGGGCCCGAACACTGAAGCTTTCTTT.

This rearrangement joins TRBV19 to TRBJ2-2; the D gene is possibly TRBD2 (6 bases). The V end lost 3 bases, the J end lost 0 bases, and 11 bases lay between the germline ends. Germline V gene sequence: CDR1 LNHDA, CDR2 SQIVND (reference sequence). The CDR3 consists of 16 residues. This CDR3 is CASSMSWGANTGELFF. The CDR3 DNA sequence: TGTGCCAGTAGTATGAGCTGGGGGGCGAACACCGGGGAGCTGTTTTTT.

This rearrangement joins TRBV15 to TRBJ2-7, with a weak D call TRBD1 (6 bases). The length of the CDR3 is 15 residues. Germline CDR1 LNHNV, CDR2 YYDKDF (reference sequence). V was cut by 1 base and J by 4 bases, with 14 bases left in between. The CDR3: CATSRGEGHAYEQYF. The DNA for the CDR3 is TGTGCCACCAGCAGAGGAGAGGGACACGCTTACGAGCAGTACTTC.

V gene TRBV6-7 combines with J gene TRBJ2-7; 7 bases are a match to TRBD2. TRBV6-7 carries the ORF label, with uncertain function. V gave up 6 bases and J gave up 3 bases; unmatched junction bases: 5. The CDR3 has 13 residues. The CDR3 bases are TGTGCCAGCAGGAGACTAGCTGGCTACGAGCAGTACTTC. Protein product: CASRRLAGYEQYF.

The chain is built from TRBV29-1 and TRBJ1-2, with a tentative D call TRBD1 (5 bases). Trimming removed 7 bases from V and 0 bases from J, with 15 bases in between. The germline V gene has CDR1 SQVTM and CDR2 ANQGSEA. CDR3 length: 14 residues. CDR3 bases: TGCAGCGCTTGGGGGGATCTGACTAACTATGGCTACACCTTC. This gives the protein CSAWGDLTNYGYTF.

The chain employs TRBV19 and TRBJ1-6; TRBD1 matches at 7 bases. The CDR3 spans 14 residues. CDR1 and CDR2 (germline): LNHDA, SQIVND (reference sequence). J gave up 4 bases and V 6 bases, and 3 bases lay outside the gene matches. CDR3: CASSPRGYNSPLHF. CDR3 coding DNA: TGTGCCAGTAGCCCCAGGGGGTATAATTCACCCCTCCACTTT.

The chain employs TRBV6-2 or TRBV6-3 and TRBJ2-7; perhaps TRBD2 as D (6 bases). The ends were cut back, 5 bases at V and 2 bases at J, with 10 bases in the middle. The CDR3 has 13 residues. CDR1 is MNHEY, CDR2 SVGEGT, per germline. Here the CDR3 reads CASSRTMTYEQYF. Here the CDR3 DNA reads TGTGCCAGCAGTCGGACTATGACCTACGAGCAGTACTTC.

This rearrangement joins TRBV6-5 to TRBJ2-3; TRBD2 aligns across 12 bases. This CDR3 has 15 residues. The germline V gene has CDR1 MNHEY and CDR2 SVGAGI. The V and J ends lost 7 bases and 3 bases, in that order; junction bases with no gene match: 5. CDR3 in DNA: TGTGCCAGCAAGCGACTAGCGGGGGCAACAGATACGCAGTATTTT. Translation: CASKRLAGATDTQYF.